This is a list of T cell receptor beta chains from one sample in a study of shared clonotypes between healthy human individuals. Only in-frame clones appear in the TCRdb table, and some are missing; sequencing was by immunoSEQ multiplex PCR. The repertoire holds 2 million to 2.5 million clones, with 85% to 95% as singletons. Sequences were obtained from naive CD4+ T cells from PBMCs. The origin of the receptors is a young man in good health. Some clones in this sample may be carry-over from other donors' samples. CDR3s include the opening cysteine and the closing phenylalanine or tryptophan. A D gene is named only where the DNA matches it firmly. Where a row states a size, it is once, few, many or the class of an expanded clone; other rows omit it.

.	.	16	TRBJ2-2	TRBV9	CASSVVGTASYGELFF	TGTGCCAGCAGCGTAGTTGGGACCGCCTCGTACGGGGAGCTGTTTTTT
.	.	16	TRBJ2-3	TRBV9	CASSVGGGASTDTQYF	TGTGCCAGCAGCGTAGGTGGGGGGGCTAGCACAGATACGCAGTATTTT
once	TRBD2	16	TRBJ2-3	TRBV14	CASSQLSGRITDTQYF	TGTGCCAGCAGCCAACTTAGCGGGAGGATTACAGATACGCAGTATTTT
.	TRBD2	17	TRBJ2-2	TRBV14	CASSQVVWRGDTGELFF	TGTGCCAGCAGCCAAGTCGTCTGGCGGGGGGACACCGGGGAGCTGTTTTTT
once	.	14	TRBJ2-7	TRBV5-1	CASSTQGGSYEQYF	TGCGCCAGCTCTACGCAGGGCGGTTCCTACGAGCAGTACTTC
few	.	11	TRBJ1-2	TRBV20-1	CSATKDDGYTF	TGCAGTGCTACCAAGGACGATGGCTACACCTTC
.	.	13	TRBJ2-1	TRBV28	CASSGTPDNEQFF	TGTGCCAGCTCTGGGACTCCCGACAATGAGCAGTTCTTC
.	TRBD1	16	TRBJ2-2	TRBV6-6	CASSYTQGVNTGELFF	TGTGCCAGCAGTTACACCCAGGGGGTAAACACCGGGGAGCTGTTTTTT
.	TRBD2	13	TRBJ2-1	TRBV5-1	CASSELAGYEQFF	TGCGCCAGCAGCGAACTAGCGGGGTACGAGCAGTTCTTC
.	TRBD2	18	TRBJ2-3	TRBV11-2	CASSLEWLAGVLADTQYF	TGTGCCAGCAGCTTAGAGTGGCTAGCGGGAGTCCTTGCAGATACGCAGTATTTT
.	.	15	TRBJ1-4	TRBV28	CASSLGGRGNEKLFF	TGTGCCAGCAGTTTAGGGGGACGAGGAAATGAAAAACTGTTTTTT
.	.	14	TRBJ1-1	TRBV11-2	CASSFGLANTEAFF	TGTGCCAGCAGCTTCGGGTTGGCGAACACTGAAGCTTTCTTT
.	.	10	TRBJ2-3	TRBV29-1	CSGSTDTQYF	TGCAGCGGATCTACAGATACGCAGTATTTT
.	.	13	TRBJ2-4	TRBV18	CASSPYRMNIQYF	TGTGCCAGCTCGCCATATAGGATGAACATTCAGTACTTC
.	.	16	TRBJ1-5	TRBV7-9	CASSETRFSSNQPQHF	TGTGCCAGCAGCGAAACACGCTTTTCCAGCAATCAGCCCCAGCATTTT
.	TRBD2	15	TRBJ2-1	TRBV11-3	CASSSLAGGVNEQFF	TGTGCCAGCAGCTCGTTAGCGGGAGGGGTAAATGAGCAGTTCTTC
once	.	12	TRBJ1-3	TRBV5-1	CASSPAGNTIYF	TGCGCCAGCAGCCCCGCTGGAAACACCATATATTTT
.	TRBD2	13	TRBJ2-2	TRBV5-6	CASARGSPGELFF	TGTGCCAGCGCTCGCGGGAGTCCCGGGGAGCTGTTTTTT
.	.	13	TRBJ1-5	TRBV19	CASTGRVNQPQHF	TGTGCCAGTACGGGGAGGGTCAACCAGCCCCAGCATTTT
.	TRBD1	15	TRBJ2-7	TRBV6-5	CASRLNRDRAYEQYF	TGTGCCAGCAGACTCAACCGGGACAGAGCCTACGAGCAGTACTTC
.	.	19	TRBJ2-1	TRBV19	CASSPLYSTAETPYNEQFF	TGTGCCAGTAGTCCGCTGTACAGTACTGCGGAAACCCCCTACAATGAGCAGTTCTTC
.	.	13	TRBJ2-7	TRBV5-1	CASSFQRDYEQYF	TGCGCCAGCAGCTTCCAGAGAGACTACGAGCAGTACTTC
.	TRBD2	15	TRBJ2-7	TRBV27	CASSSRTSGRSEQYF	TGTGCCAGCAGTTCACGGACTAGCGGGAGGAGTGAGCAGTACTTC
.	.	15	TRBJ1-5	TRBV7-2	CASSQYLDSNQPQHF	TGTGCCAGCAGCCAGTACTTGGATAGCAATCAGCCCCAGCATTTT
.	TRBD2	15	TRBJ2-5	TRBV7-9	CASSLASGRLVTQYF	TGTGCCAGCAGCTTGGCCAGCGGGAGACTCGTGACCCAGTACTTC
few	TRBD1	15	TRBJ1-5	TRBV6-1	CASSATGGNNQPQHF	TGTGCCAGCAGTGCTACAGGGGGCAACAATCAGCCCCAGCATTTT
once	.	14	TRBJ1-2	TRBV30	CAWRRVSRDQGYTF	TGTGCCTGGAGAAGGGTCTCCAGGGACCAGGGCTACACCTTC
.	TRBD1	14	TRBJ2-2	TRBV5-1	CASSLGQGAGELFF	TGCGCCAGCAGCTTGGGACAGGGCGCCGGGGAGCTGTTTTTT
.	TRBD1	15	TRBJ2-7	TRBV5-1	CASSFPDRGRQEQYF	TGCGCCAGCAGCTTCCCGGACAGGGGGCGGCAGGAGCAGTACTTC
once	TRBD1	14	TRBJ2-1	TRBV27	CASSLILGGQDMFF	TGTGCCAGCAGTTTAATCTTAGGGGGACAGGACATGTTCTTC
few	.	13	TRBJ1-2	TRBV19	CASSPAPGYGYTF	TGTGCCAGTAGCCCCGCCCCAGGCTATGGCTACACCTTC
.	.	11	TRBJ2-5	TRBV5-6	CASSLVETQYF	TGTGCCAGCAGCTTGGTGGAGACCCAGTACTTC
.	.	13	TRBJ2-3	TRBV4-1	CASSQKGADTQYF	TGCGCCAGCAGCCAAAAGGGGGCAGATACGCAGTATTTT
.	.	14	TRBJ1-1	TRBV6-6	CASRLQRVNTEAFF	TGTGCCAGCAGACTACAGAGAGTGAACACTGAAGCTTTCTTT
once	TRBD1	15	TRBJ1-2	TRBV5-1	CASSLGRPTGDGYTF	TGCGCCAGCAGCTTGGGTAGGCCGACAGGGGATGGCTACACCTTC
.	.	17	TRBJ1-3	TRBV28	CASSFYRGVYSGNTIYF	TGTGCCAGCAGTTTTTATCGGGGGGTTTACTCTGGAAACACCATATATTTT
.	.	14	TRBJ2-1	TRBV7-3	CASSRDRWDNEQFF	TGTGCCAGCAGCCGTGACCGATGGGACAATGAGCAGTTCTTC
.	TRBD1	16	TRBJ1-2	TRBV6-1	CASSVGGQGANYGYTF	TGTGCCAGCAGTGTGGGGGGACAGGGTGCTAACTATGGCTACACCTTC
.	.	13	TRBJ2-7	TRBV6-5	CASRRGGGYEQYF	TGTGCCAGCAGGCGGGGTGGAGGGTACGAGCAGTACTTC
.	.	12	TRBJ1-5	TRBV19	CASSMATQPQHF	TGTGCCAGTAGTATGGCTACTCAGCCCCAGCATTTT
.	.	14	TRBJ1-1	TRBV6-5	CASSKDSLNTEAFF	TGTGCCAGCAGTAAGGACAGTCTGAACACTGAAGCTTTCTTT
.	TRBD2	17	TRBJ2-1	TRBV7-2	CASSLSVGLAVYNEQFF	TGTGCCAGCAGCTTATCCGTTGGGCTAGCGGTTTACAATGAGCAGTTCTTC
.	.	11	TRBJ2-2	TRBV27	CASSSFGELFF	TGTGCCAGCAGTTCCTTTGGGGAGCTGTTTTTT
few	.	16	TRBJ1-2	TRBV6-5	CASSYSIRAEHYGYTF	TGTGCCAGCAGTTACTCGATTAGGGCAGAACACTATGGCTACACCTTC
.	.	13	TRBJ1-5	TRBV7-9	CASSHIGNQPQHF	TGTGCCAGCAGCCATATAGGAAATCAGCCCCAGCATTTT
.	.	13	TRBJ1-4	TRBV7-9	CASSLGPGEKLFF	TGTGCCAGCAGCTTAGGTCCTGGCGAAAAACTGTTTTTT
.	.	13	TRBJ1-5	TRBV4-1	CASSQVGDQPQHF	TGCGCCAGCAGCCAAGTAGGGGATCAGCCCCAGCATTTT
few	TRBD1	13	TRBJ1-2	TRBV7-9	CASSPRTGNGYTF	TGTGCCAGCAGCCCCCGGACAGGCAATGGCTACACCTTC
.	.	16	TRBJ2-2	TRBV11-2	CASSLVGGRKAGELFF	TGTGCCAGCAGCTTAGTAGGTGGCAGGAAGGCCGGGGAGCTGTTTTTT
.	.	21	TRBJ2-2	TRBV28	CASSLPSVGGRLPANTGELFF	TGTGCCAGCAGTTTACCTTCCGTTGGGGGGCGCCTCCCAGCGAACACCGGGGAGCTGTTTTTT
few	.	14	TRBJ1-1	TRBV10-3	CAIRPHPTGTEAFF	TGTGCCATCAGGCCCCACCCAACGGGGACTGAAGCTTTCTTT
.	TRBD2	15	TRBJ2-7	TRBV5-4	CASSLASGIVYEQYF	TGTGCCAGCAGCTTGGCTAGCGGGATAGTCTACGAGCAGTACTTC
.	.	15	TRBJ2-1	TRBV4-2	CASSQDPGVYNEQFF	TGTGCCAGCAGCCAAGATCCCGGCGTCTACAATGAGCAGTTCTTC